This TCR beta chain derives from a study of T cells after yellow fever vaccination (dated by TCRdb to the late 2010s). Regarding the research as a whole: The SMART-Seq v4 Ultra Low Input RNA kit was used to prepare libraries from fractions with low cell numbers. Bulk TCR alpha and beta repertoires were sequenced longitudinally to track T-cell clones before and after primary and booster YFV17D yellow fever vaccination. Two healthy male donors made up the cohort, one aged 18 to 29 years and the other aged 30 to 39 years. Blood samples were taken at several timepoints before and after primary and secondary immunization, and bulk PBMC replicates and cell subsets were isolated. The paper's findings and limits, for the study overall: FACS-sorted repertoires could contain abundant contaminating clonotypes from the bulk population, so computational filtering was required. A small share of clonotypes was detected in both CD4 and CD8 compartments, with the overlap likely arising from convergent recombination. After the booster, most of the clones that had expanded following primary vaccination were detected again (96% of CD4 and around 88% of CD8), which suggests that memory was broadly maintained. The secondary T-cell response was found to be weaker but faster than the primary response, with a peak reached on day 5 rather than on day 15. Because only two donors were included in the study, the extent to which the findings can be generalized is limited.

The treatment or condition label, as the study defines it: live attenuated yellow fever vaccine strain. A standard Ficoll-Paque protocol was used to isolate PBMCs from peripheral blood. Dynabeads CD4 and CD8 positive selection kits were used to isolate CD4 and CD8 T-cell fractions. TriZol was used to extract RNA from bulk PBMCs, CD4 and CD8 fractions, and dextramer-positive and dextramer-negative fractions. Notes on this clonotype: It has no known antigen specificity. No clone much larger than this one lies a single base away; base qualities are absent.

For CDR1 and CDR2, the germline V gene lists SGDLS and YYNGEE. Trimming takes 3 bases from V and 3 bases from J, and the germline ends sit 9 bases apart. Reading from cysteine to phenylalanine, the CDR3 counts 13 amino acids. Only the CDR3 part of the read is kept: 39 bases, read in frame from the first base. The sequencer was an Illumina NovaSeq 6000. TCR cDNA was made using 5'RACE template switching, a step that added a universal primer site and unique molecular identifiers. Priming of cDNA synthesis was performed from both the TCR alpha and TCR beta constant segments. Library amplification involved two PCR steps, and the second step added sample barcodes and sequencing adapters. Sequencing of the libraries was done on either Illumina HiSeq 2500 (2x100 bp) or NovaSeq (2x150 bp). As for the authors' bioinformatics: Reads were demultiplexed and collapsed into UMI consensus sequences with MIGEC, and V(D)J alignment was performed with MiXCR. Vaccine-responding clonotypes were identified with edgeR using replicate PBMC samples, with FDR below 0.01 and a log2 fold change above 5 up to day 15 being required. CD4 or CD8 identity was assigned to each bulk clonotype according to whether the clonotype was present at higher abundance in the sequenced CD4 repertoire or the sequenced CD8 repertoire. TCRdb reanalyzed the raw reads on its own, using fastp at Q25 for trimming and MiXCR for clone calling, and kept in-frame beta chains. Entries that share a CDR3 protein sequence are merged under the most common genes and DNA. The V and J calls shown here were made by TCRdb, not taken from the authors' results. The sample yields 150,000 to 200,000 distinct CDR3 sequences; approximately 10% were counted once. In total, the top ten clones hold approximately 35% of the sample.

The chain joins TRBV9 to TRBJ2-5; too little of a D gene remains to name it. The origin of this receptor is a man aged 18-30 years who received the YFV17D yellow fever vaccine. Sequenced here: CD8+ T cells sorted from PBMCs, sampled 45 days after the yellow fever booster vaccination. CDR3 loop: CASSAPLEETQYF. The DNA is TGTGCCAGCAGCGCCCCATTGGAAGAGACCCAGTACTTC.